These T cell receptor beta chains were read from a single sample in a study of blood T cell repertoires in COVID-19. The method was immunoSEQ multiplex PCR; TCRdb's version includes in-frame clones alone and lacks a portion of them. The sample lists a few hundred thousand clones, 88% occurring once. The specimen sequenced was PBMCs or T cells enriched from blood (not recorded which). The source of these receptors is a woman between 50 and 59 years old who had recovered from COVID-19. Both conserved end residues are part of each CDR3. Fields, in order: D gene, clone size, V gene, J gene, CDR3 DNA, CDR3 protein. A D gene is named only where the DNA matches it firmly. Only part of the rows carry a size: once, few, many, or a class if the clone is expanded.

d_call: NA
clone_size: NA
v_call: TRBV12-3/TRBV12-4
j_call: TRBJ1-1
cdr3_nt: TGTGCCAGCACCCCCCGGAGGAACACTGAAGCTTTCTTT
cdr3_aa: CASTPRRNTEAFF

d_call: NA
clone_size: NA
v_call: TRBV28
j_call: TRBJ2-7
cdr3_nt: TGTGCCAGCAGTTTTTATACGGGGACACCTAATTACGAGCAGTACTTC
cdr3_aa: CASSFYTGTPNYEQYF

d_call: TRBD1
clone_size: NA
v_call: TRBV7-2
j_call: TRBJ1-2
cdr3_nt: TGTGCCAGCAGCTTAGGAAGGGGGCTGGACTATGGCTACACCTTC
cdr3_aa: CASSLGRGLDYGYTF

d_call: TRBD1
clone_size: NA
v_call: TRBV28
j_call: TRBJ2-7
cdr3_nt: TGTGCCAGCAGTTTAAGCCCTGGACAGGGAGAAGGCTACGAGCAGTACTTC
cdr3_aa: CASSLSPGQGEGYEQYF

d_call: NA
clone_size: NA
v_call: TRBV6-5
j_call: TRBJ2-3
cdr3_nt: TGTGCCAGCAGTTACTCCCCAGGGGTACGAGATACGCAGTATTTT
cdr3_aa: CASSYSPGVRDTQYF

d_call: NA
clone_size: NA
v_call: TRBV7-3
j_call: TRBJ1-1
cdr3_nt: TGTGCCAGCAGCTCGTACCCGGCGGGGGTGACTGAAGCTTTCTTT
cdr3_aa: CASSSYPAGVTEAFF

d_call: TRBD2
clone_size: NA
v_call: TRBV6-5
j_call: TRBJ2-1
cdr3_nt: TGTGCCAGCAGTCCCGGGACTAGCCAGACTGAGCAGTTCTTC
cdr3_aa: CASSPGTSQTEQFF

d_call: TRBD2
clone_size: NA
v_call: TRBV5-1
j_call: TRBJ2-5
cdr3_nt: TGCGCCAGCAGCTTGAGTGGCGGGAGAGAGACCCAGTACTTC
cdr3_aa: CASSLSGGRETQYF

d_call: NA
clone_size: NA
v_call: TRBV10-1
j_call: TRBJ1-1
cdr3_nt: TGCGCCAGCAGCCGACAAGAGGGCACTGAAGCTTTCTTT
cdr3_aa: CASSRQEGTEAFF

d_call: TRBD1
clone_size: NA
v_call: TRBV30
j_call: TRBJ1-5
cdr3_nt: TGTGCCTTTACAGGGGGCGGCAATCAGCCCCAGCATTTT
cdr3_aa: CAFTGGGNQPQHF

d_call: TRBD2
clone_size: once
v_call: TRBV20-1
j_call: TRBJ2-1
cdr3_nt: TGCAGTGCTAGTGGGGGAGGGCTCTACAATGAGCAGTTCTTC
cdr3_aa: CSASGGGLYNEQFF

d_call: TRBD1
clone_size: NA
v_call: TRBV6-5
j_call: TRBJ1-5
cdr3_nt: TGTGCCAGCAGGACGGGACAGCCCCTTAATCAGCCCCAGCATTTT
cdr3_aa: CASRTGQPLNQPQHF

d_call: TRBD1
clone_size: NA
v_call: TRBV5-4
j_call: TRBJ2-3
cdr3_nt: TGTGCCAGCAGCTCCGGACAGGGGTTAACAGATACGCAGTATTTT
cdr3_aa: CASSSGQGLTDTQYF

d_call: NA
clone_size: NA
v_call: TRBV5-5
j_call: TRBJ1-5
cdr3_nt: TGTGCCAGCAGCTTGGAAGGGGTAGAGCCCCAGCATTTT
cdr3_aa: CASSLEGVEPQHF

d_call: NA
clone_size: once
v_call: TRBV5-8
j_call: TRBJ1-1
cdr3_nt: TGTGCCAGCAGCTTGAGAGGGATAGCTGAAGCTTTCTTT
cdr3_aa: CASSLRGIAEAFF

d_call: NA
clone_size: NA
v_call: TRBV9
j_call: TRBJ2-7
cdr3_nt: TGTGCCAGCAGCAAAAAGCTGAGGGAGAGCTACGAGCAGTACTTC
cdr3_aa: CASSKKLRESYEQYF

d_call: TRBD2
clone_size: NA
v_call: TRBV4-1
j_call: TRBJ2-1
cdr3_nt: TGCGCCAGCAGCCAAGTTAGCGGGGGCTCCTACAATGAGCAGTTCTTC
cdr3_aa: CASSQVSGGSYNEQFF

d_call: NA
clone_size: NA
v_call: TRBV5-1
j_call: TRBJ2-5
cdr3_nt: TGCGCCAGCCGGGAGAGCCAAGAGACCCAGTACTTC
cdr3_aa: CASRESQETQYF

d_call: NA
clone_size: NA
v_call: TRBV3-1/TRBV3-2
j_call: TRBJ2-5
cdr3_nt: TGTGCCAGCAGCCAAGATCGGGCAGGGGCAGAGACCCAGTACTTC
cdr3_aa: CASSQDRAGAETQYF

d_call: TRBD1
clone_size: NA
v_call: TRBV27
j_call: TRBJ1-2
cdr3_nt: TGTGCCAGCATGTCACAGGGGGCCGGTGGCTATGGCTACACCTTC
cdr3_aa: CASMSQGAGGYGYTF

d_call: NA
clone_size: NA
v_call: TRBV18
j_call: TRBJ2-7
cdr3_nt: TGTGCCAGCTCACAAAGACAGGAGACCTACGAGCAGTACTTC
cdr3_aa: CASSQRQETYEQYF

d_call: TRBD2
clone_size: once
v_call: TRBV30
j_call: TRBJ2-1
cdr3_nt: TGTGCCTGGAGTGTACGCGGGAGGGCCCACAATGAGCAGTTCTTC
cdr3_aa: CAWSVRGRAHNEQFF

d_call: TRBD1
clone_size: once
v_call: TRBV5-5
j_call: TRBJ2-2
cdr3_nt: TGTGCCAGCAGCTTGGGACAGGGGGCGAACACCGGGGAGCTGTTTTTT
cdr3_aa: CASSLGQGANTGELFF

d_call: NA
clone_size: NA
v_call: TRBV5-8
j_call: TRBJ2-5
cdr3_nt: TGTGCCAGCAGCTTGGCCCAGGGCTGGGAGACCCAGTACTTC
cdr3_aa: CASSLAQGWETQYF

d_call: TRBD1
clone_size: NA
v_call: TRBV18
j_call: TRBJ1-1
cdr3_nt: TGTGCCAGCTCACTCAACAGGGGTGACACTGAAGCTTTCTTT
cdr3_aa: CASSLNRGDTEAFF

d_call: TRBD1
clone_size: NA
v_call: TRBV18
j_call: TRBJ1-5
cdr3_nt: TGTGCCAGCTCACCGACAGTGGGGACAGTAAATCAGCCCCAGCATTTT
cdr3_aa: CASSPTVGTVNQPQHF

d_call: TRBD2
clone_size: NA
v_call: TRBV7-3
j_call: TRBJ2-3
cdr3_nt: TGTGCCAGCAGCGGAAGCGGTGGGGGGGGCACAGATACGCAGTATTTT
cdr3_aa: CASSGSGGGGTDTQYF

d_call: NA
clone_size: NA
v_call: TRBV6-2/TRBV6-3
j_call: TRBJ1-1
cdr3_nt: TGTGCCAGCAGTTACGGGAGGTTCACTGAAGCTTTCTTT
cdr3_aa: CASSYGRFTEAFF